This T cell receptor beta chain emerged from a study of cytomegalovirus exposure and HLA in healthy donors. Study context: An early release of data contained 70 million to 95 million unique TCRs, which came from HLA-typed donors. Study-wide findings and caveats: Looking again later, the authors saw that most CMV-associated TCR beta chains seemed HLA-restricted. In a later analysis, V- and J-gene trimming of beta chains associated with a DCLRE1C missense variant, replicated independently.

The CDR3 is 14 amino acids. Trimming took 2 bases from V and 7 from J; bases not matched to a gene: 6. Germline lookup yields CDR1 SEHNR and CDR2 FQNEAQ (reference sequence). This clone was counted between two and nine times. Its antigen is currently unknown. The study ran its PCR with 60 Vbeta and 13 Jbeta primers. Some clones are missing from TCRdb's copy, which holds only in-frame ones; the method was immunoSEQ multiplex PCR. The table shows under 200,000 clones, with less than 75% occurring only once. Sequencing was done on a sample of PBMCs. This clonotype was sampled from a girl between 5 and 17 years old in good health and CMV-seronegative. The chain is built from TRBV7-9 and TRBJ1-2, with 8 bases lining up with TRBD1. This CDR3 is CASSLTGGEVGYTF. The CDR3 DNA sequence: TGTGCCAGCAGCTTAACAGGGGGAGAGGTTGGCTACACCTTC.